One and the same sample provided the 11 T cell receptor beta chains below, sequenced in a study of metastatic and nonmetastatic thyroid tumors. There were no patients who had received any treatment before thyroid surgery. TCRdb re-called clones from the PCR reads using MiXCR. The profile covers 35,000 to 45,000 clones, with less than 30% appearing a single time and 11% taken by the ten largest. The sample taken for sequencing was blood. These receptor sequences come from a male donor with papillary thyroid cancer or a benign thyroid nodule (not recorded which). Some clones in this sample may be carry-over from other donors' samples.

This clone was picked up a small number of times. The chain couples TRBV20-1 to TRBJ2-7, with D perhaps TRBD1 or TRBD2 (6 bases each). Germline V gene sequence: CDR1 DFQATT, CDR2 SNEGSKA (reference sequence). The CDR3 extends over 14 amino acids. The V end was cut by 3 bases, the J end by 6 bases, with 18 bases between. The CDR3 sequence is CSAREGGWPGEQYF. The CDR3 DNA reads TGCAGTGCTAGGGAGGGGGGATGGCCTGGCGAGCAGTACTTC.

This clone occurred a few times. The rearrangement links TRBV5-1 to TRBJ2-1; maybe TRBD2 (6 bases). The CDR3 runs 19 residues. Germline values: CDR1 SGHRS, CDR2 YFSETQ. V was clipped by 0 bases and J by 0 bases, with 19 bases between them. CDR3 DNA: TGCGCCAGCAGCTTGGGTAGCGGAGGGTCCTTGAGCTCCTACAATGAGCAGTTCTTC. This translates into CASSLGSGGSLSSYNEQFF.

This clone has more than one count but fewer than ten. This chain uses TRBV19 with TRBJ1-5, with D maybe TRBD1 (5 bases). The CDR3 is 14 amino acids. V lost 5 bases, J lost 2 bases, and 10 bases lay in between. Germline loops: CDR1 LNHDA, CDR2 SQIVND (reference sequence). CDR3 sequence (DNA): TGTGCCAGTAGTCCCGGACAACGCAATCAGCCCCAGCATTTT. This gives the protein CASSPGQRNQPQHF.

This chain joins TRBV2 and TRBJ1-2; 7 nucleotides align to TRBD1. Per germline, CDR1 SNHLY and CDR2 FYNNEI. With 7 bases clipped from V and 8 bases from J, the junction kept 16 bases outside the gene matches. CDR3 length: 15 amino acids. The CDR3 spells CASTWDRTGDGGYTF. For the CDR3, the DNA is TGTGCCAGCACCTGGGACCGGACAGGCGACGGGGGCTACACCTTC.

This clone was observed a handful of times. In DNA form, the CDR3 reads TGTGCCAGCAGCCACCAAAATTCACCCCTCCACTTT. Its protein product is CASSHQNSPLHF. The genes are TRBV6-1 and TRBJ1-6; D is unresolved. V was shortened by 6 bases and J by 7 bases, with 7 bases between the two germline ends. Germline CDR1 is MNHNS and CDR2 is SASEGT. The CDR3 is made up of 12 amino acids.

The genes are TRBV5-1 and TRBJ2-7, with TRBD2 as a possible D gene (7 bases). Trimming removed 0 bases at V and 9 bases at J, with 19 bases between. The CDR3 is 15 amino acids. Germline CDR1 is SGHRS and CDR2 is YFSETQ. DNA of the CDR3: TGCGCCAGCAGCTTGGGGGAGGGCAGGGGCAAGGTGCAGTACTTC. It translates to CASSLGEGRGKVQYF.

The rearrangement uses TRBV4-3 and TRBJ1-2; 9 bases line up with TRBD1. V trimming: 2 bases; J trimming: 7 bases; junction bases outside the gene matches: 2. This CDR3 is built from 13 residues. Germline V lookup: CDR1 LGHNA, CDR2 YSLEER. As DNA, the CDR3 is TGCGCCAGCAGCCAAAGGGACAGGGCTGGCTACACCTTC. It translates to CASSQRDRAGYTF.

In this sample, this clone turned up a few times. The V call is TRBV27, the J call TRBJ2-3, with 10 positions matching TRBD1. Germline V CDR1 and CDR2: MNHEY, SMNVEV (reference sequence). The ends lost 3 bases at V and 6 bases at J; junction bases unmatched: 6. CDR3 length: 15 amino acids. The CDR3 is CASSLTGGFTDTQYF. The CDR3 region has the DNA TGTGCCAGCAGTTTGACAGGGGGCTTTACGGATACGCAGTATTTT.

The chain employs TRBV24-1 and TRBJ1-2, with 8 bases that match TRBD1. Germline V gene data show CDR1 as KGHDR and CDR2 as SFDVKD. There are 13 residues in the CDR3. V was pared by 4 bases and J by 3 bases, with 0 bases of the junction left unmatched. The CDR3 DNA follows: TGTGCCACCAGTGAGGACAGGGACTATGGCTACACCTTC. Amino acids: CATSEDRDYGYTF.

The chain is built from TRBV27 and TRBJ1-2; the D is unclear. The CDR3 covers 14 residues. The germline V gene encodes CDR1 MNHEY and CDR2 SMNVEV (reference sequence). The V end was cut by 5 bases, the J end by 8 bases, with 18 bases between. CDR3 loop: CASSPVGERRGYTF. DNA of the CDR3: TGTGCCAGCAGTCCCGTCGGTGAACGTAGGGGCTACACCTTC.

This clone was observed a few times. This chain connects TRBV6-4 to TRBJ1-2; 9 bases fit TRBD1. Germline loops: CDR1 MRHNA, CDR2 SNTAGT. The CDR3 sequence is 14 residues long. The ends lost 5 bases at V and 6 bases at J; junction bases unmatched: 7. CDR3 residues: CASSPTGGADGYTF. Here the CDR3 DNA reads TGTGCCAGCAGTCCTACAGGGGGCGCAGATGGCTACACCTTC.